These 24 T cell receptor beta chains were sequenced from one sample in a study of post-analysis software for immune sequencing data. Study-wide results and caveats: Among roughly 5 TRBV segments more frequent in patients than controls were TRBV5-6, TRBV5-1 and TRBV20-1.

For these receptors, no antigen is known. Unique molecular identifiers were built into the TCR beta cDNA libraries. TCRdb reprocessed the PCR reads via MiXCR and lists one record per CDR3 protein. Of around 400,000 distinct CDR3 sequences in the sample, approximately 37% were seen once. The specimen was blood. The receptors derive from a girl aged 2-10 years with multiple sclerosis.

This clonotype appeared a few times. The chain has TRBV28 and TRBJ2-5; 10 bases map to TRBD1. The end of the DNA is better explained by TRBJ2-7, so the J call may be wrong. Germline values: CDR1 MDHEN, CDR2 SYDVKM. This CDR3 contains 15 residues. CDR3 nucleotides: TGTGCCAGCAGGCTCATGGGACAGGGGATTTACGAGCAGTACTTC. Translation: CASRLMGQGIYEQYF.

The chain couples TRBV29-1 to TRBJ2-5, with D possibly TRBD2 on 6 matching bases. Trimming took off 6 bases at V and 0 bases at J, with 11 bases between the two ends. The CDR3 extends over 13 amino acids. Germline lookup yields CDR1 SQVTM and CDR2 ANQGSEA. CDR3 sequence reads: CSVAGTYQETQYF. The CDR3 coding sequence is TGCAGCGTAGCCGGGACTTACCAAGAGACCCAGTACTTC.

The genes are TRBV9 and TRBJ2-3, with 9 bases identical to TRBD2. Unmatched junction bases numbered 8, after V lost 3 bases and J lost 3 bases. The germline gives CDR1 SGDLS, CDR2 YYNGEE. The CDR3 has 16 residues. CDR3 amino acids: CASSAPPAGGTDTQYF. DNA of the CDR3: TGTGCCAGCAGCGCCCCCCCAGCGGGAGGTACAGATACGCAGTATTTT.

The V gene is TRBV12-3 or TRBV12-4, the J gene TRBJ2-1, with TRBD2 matching over 10 bases. CDR3 length: 14 residues. V lost 2 bases and J lost 8; bases outside the gene matches: 3. The CDR3 sequence: CASSLSGRAHEQFF. The CDR3 coding sequence is TGTGCCAGCAGTTTAAGCGGGAGGGCCCATGAGCAGTTCTTC.

The chain couples TRBV2 to TRBJ2-3, with 12 bases matching TRBD2. The V gene end was trimmed by 6 bases and the J gene end by 4 bases; junction bases not matched to a gene: 2. In germline, CDR1 is SNHLY, CDR2 FYNNEI. This CDR3 has 14 residues. Written as DNA, the CDR3 is TGTGCCAGCAGAAGACTAGCGGGAGCAGATACGCAGTATTTT. This gives the protein CASRRLAGADTQYF. Drawing the rest from reference TRBV2 and TRBJ2-3, the complete variable domain is EPEVTQTPSHQVTQMGQEVILRCVPISNHLYFYWYRQILGQKVEFLVSFYNNEISEKSEIFDDQFSVERPDGSNFTLKIRSTKLEDSAMYFCASRRLAGADTQYFGPGTRLTVL.

The rearrangement links TRBV24-1 to TRBJ2-7, with 9 bases identical to TRBD1. J gave up 2 bases and V 2 bases, and 6 bases lay outside the gene matches. CDR3 size: 16 residues. The germline V gene encodes CDR1 KGHDR and CDR2 SFDVKD. CDR3 sequence (DNA): TGTGCCACCAGTGATTCCGGGACAGGGAGTCCCTACGAGCAGTACTTC. This codes for CATSDSGTGSPYEQYF.

V gene TRBV5-1 combines with J gene TRBJ2-7, with TRBD1 as a possible D gene (5 bases). Germline V gene sequence: CDR1 SGHRS, CDR2 YFSETQ. The length of the CDR3 is 14 residues. The V gene lost 0 bases and the J gene lost 1 base, with 8 bases spanning the gap. CDR3 sequence (DNA): TGCGCCAGCAGCTTGGTTGACAGTTCCTACGAGCAGTACTTC. It codes for CASSLVDSSYEQYF.

This chain links TRBV12-3 or TRBV12-4 with TRBJ1-5; D gene unclear. The CDR3 spans 15 residues. V was trimmed by 7 bases and J by 0 bases, leaving 13 bases between them. In DNA, the CDR3 is TGTGCCAGCACCGTGACTCACTATAGCAATCAGCCCCAGCATTTT. This encodes CASTVTHYSNQPQHF.

The chain has TRBV28 and TRBJ1-6; 7 bases match TRBD1. Germline V gene lookup returns CDR1 MDHEN and CDR2 SYDVKM. This CDR3 comprises 17 residues. Trimming cost V 7 bases and J 1 base; bases outside gene matches: 10. The CDR3 DNA reads TGTGCCAGCACCCTATATTCAGGGGGTTCCTATAATTCACCCCTCCACTTT. Translation: CASTLYSGGSYNSPLHF.

The rearrangement uses TRBV7-2 and TRBJ2-1, with unresolved D. CDR1 is SGHTA, CDR2 FQGNSA, per germline. The CDR3 has 11 residues. The ends were cut back, 2 bases at V and 10 bases at J, with 6 bases in the middle. The CDR3 DNA follows: TGTGCCAGCAGCTTATGGGCCGAGCAGTTCTTC. This codes for CASSLWAEQFF. Together with reference TRBV7-2 and TRBJ2-1, the CDR3 gives the full variable domain: GAGVSQSPSNKVTEKGKDVELRCDPISGHTALYWYRQSLGQGLEFLIYFQGNSAPDKSGLPSDRFSAERTGGSVSTLTIQRTQQEDSAVYLCASSLWAEQFFGPGTRLTVL.

This clonotype was seen many times. The V gene is TRBV7-2, the J gene TRBJ1-2; D might be TRBD1 (5 bases). Germline assignment: CDR1 SGHTA and CDR2 FQGNSA. The V end was cut by 1 base, the J end by 6 bases, with 15 bases between. The CDR3 is made up of 15 amino acids. The CDR3 region is CASSLERPQGDGYTF. The CDR3 bases are TGTGCCAGCAGCTTAGAAAGGCCCCAAGGGGATGGCTACACCTTC.

A word on this clonotype: A much larger clone differs by one base, so this may be a read error. CDR3 coding DNA: TGCAGCATTTATAGCGGGAGGGCCTCCCACGAGCAGTACTTC. Translating gives CSIYSGRASHEQYF. V usage is TRBV29-1 and J usage is TRBJ2-7; TRBD2 matches at 11 bases. Germline lookup yields CDR1 SQVTM and CDR2 ANQGSEA. This CDR3 is 14 amino acids long.

This clonotype has only a few counts. The V gene is TRBV9, the J gene TRBJ1-6; D is unresolved. The CDR3 covers 12 residues. V was cut by 3 bases and J by 5 bases, with 3 bases left in between. Germline-derived CDR1 and CDR2 are SGDLS and YYNGEE. CDR3: CASSENNSPLHF. The CDR3 coding sequence is TGTGCCAGCAGCGAGAATAATTCACCCCTCCACTTT.

This clonotype has just a few counts. The V call is TRBV12-3 or TRBV12-4, the J call TRBJ1-5; D is unclear. The CDR3 is made up of 13 amino acids. Trimming removed 2 bases from V and 7 bases from J, with 9 bases in between. CDR3 residues: CASSLSSGQPQHF. DNA for the CDR3: TGTGCCAGCAGTTTAAGCAGTGGGCAGCCCCAGCATTTT.

The CDR3 DNA is TGCAGTGCTCACCAAGGGAGCAATCAGCCCCAGCATTTT. Its protein product is CSAHQGSNQPQHF. This chain connects TRBV20-1 to TRBJ1-5; D remains unclear. The CDR3 has 13 residues. Trimming stripped 5 bases from V and 1 base from J, with 9 bases between. The germline CDR1 and CDR2 sequences are DFQATT and SNEGSKA (reference sequence).

This clonotype has more than one count but fewer than ten. DNA for the CDR3: TGCGCCAGCAGCCCCGACGGCCGGGGGGGAGATACGCAGTATTTT. This codes for CASSPDGRGGDTQYF. The V and J genes are TRBV5-1 and TRBJ2-3, with 8 bases identical to TRBD2. This CDR3 contains 15 residues. The junction had 9 bases not matched to a gene; V was cut back by 4 bases and J by 5 bases. Germline V lookup: CDR1 SGHRS, CDR2 YFSETQ.

This clonotype has just a few counts. V is TRBV5-6 and J is TRBJ2-1, with 9 bases aligning to TRBD2. The J call may be mistaken, given a closer DNA end match to TRBJ2-7. Germline loops: CDR1 SGHDT, CDR2 YYEEEE. There are 15 residues in the CDR3. CDR3 in DNA: TGTGCCAGCAGCTTCCTAGCGGGAAATAGGAATGAGCAGTACTTC. Its protein is CASSFLAGNRNEQYF.

The genes are TRBV29-1 and TRBJ2-1; D unclear. The CDR3 contains 16 residues. V dropped 6 bases and J dropped 6 bases, with 24 bases sitting between them. The germline V gene encodes CDR1 SQVTM and CDR2 ANQGSEA. The CDR3 is CSVYTQTGLSFNEQFF. The DNA of the CDR3 is TGCAGCGTATACACCCAGACTGGCCTTAGTTTCAATGAGCAGTTCTTC.

The chain uses TRBV6-6 and TRBJ1-4; no firm D call. The germline V and J ends were trimmed by 8 bases and 5 bases, with 9 bases remaining between them. Germline V gives CDR1 MNHNY, CDR2 SVGAGI (reference sequence). This CDR3 is 12 amino acids long. CDR3: CASGFGNEKLFF. The CDR3 nucleotides read TGTGCCAGCGGGTTTGGAAATGAAAAACTGTTTTTT.

Many counts were recorded for this clonotype. The chain's CDR3 is CASSFRPGAYF. The CDR3 DNA reads TGTGCCAGCAGTTTTAGACCAGGGGCGTACTTC. This chain uses TRBV27 with TRBJ2-5; D might be TRBD1 (6 bases). With 3 bases removed from V and 13 bases from J, the gap between germline ends came to 12 bases. The CDR3 consists of 11 residues. The V gene's germline CDR1 is MNHEY and CDR2 SMNVEV (reference sequence).

The chain has TRBV29-1 and TRBJ2-3; 12 bases align to TRBD2. Germline V gene lookup returns CDR1 SQVTM and CDR2 ANQGSEA. The V and J ends lost 7 bases and 2 bases, in that order; junction bases with no gene match: 7. CDR3 length: 15 amino acids. DNA for the CDR3: TGCAGCGCTCAGAGACTAGCGGGAGCCACAGATACGCAGTATTTT. Translating gives CSAQRLAGATDTQYF.

Here the CDR3 reads CASSLAPGQGNGANVLTF. Written as DNA, the CDR3 is TGCGCCAGCAGCTTGGCCCCGGGACAGGGAAATGGGGCCAACGTCCTGACTTTC. This sequence joins TRBV5-1 and TRBJ2-6; 9 nucleotides match TRBD1. The CDR3 spans 18 residues. The junction had 7 bases not matched to a gene; V was cut back by 0 bases and J by 3 bases. CDR1 and CDR2 from the germline V gene are SGHRS and YFSETQ.

This chain links TRBV4-1 with TRBJ2-7, with D perhaps TRBD1 or TRBD2 (6 bases each). From germline, CDR1 is MGHRA and CDR2 YSYEKL. The CDR3 spans 17 residues. V lost 4 bases to trimming and J lost 1 base, with 20 bases between them. The CDR3 sequence is CASSPNPGGLPSYEQYF. CDR3 bases: TGCGCCAGCAGCCCTAACCCCGGGGGCCTCCCTTCCTACGAGCAGTACTTC.

This clonotype has just a few counts. V is TRBV12-3 or TRBV12-4 and J is TRBJ2-1; the match to TRBD2 covers 12 bases. V lost 2 bases and J lost 4; bases outside the gene matches: 15. CDR3 size: 20 residues. CDR3 coding DNA: TGTGCCAGCAGTTTATTCCGGGTGCTGATGACTAGCGGGGGATACAATGAGCAGTTCTTC. Its translation is CASSLFRVLMTSGGYNEQFF.